The subject of this entry is one TCR beta chain. A much more abundant neighbour one base away suggests this may be a read error. This entry belongs to a study of CD8 T cells in ankylosing spondylitis. Trimming stripped 10 bases from V and 5 bases from J, with 17 bases between. Germline V lookup: CDR1 SGHTA, CDR2 FQGNSA. This CDR3 contains 13 residues. Quantitative 5'-RACE with molecular barcodes generated TCR beta libraries. A single record per CDR3 protein comes from TCRdb applying MiXCR to the 5' RACE reads. The sample holds 250,000 to 350,000 distinct CDR3 sequences, less than 25% seen once. The sample taken for sequencing was blood, either unsorted or a sorted T cell fraction (not recorded which). This sequence was found in a female donor with ankylosing spondylitis or in good health (not recorded which). J is TRBJ1-1 and V is TRBV7-2; D gene ambiguous. CDR3 loop: CANSLGWRTEAFF. DNA of the CDR3: TGTGCCAACAGTTTGGGGTGGAGGACTGAAGCTTTCTTT.